What follows are 20 T cell receptor beta chains derived from one specimen sequenced in a study of blood T cell repertoires in COVID-19. Data came from immunoSEQ multiplex PCR; TCRdb stores just in-frame clones and leaves some out. The data contain roughly 350,000 clones, approximately 87% of them seen just once; the ten biggest clones take up more than 9%. Source material: peripheral blood. The receptors come from a woman in her 30s with COVID-19, enrolled during active disease.

The chain uses TRBV9 and TRBJ2-2, with TRBD2 matching over 14 bases. CDR3 length equals 16 residues. Germline trimming cut 4 bases from V and 5 bases from J; bases unmatched to any gene: 4. The germline V gene encodes CDR1 SGDLS and CDR2 YYNGEE. The CDR3 DNA reads as TGTGCCAGCAGCTTGGGACTAGCGGGAGTTACCGGGGAGCTGTTTTTT. Protein: CASSLGLAGVTGELFF.

This clone was counted once. The chain joins TRBV24-1 to TRBJ2-1; TRBD2 matches 9 bases. This CDR3 has 13 residues. Germline V gene sequence: CDR1 KGHDR, CDR2 SFDVKD. After removal of 9 bases from V and 7 bases from J, the junction contained 6 bases not matched to a gene. CDR3 residues: CATSSGEMNEQFF. The CDR3 nucleotides are TGTGCCACCTCTAGCGGGGAAATGAATGAGCAGTTCTTC.

This rearrangement joins TRBV7-2 to TRBJ2-5; 14 bases line up with TRBD2. V shed 4 bases, J shed 8 bases, and the junction held 9 bases outside the gene matches. Germline V gene sequence: CDR1 SGHTA, CDR2 FQGNSA. This CDR3 has 16 residues. CDR3 amino acids: CASSSHGTSGSKTQYF. The CDR3, as DNA: TGTGCCAGCAGCTCCCACGGGACTAGCGGGAGCAAAACCCAGTACTTC.

The genes are TRBV2 and TRBJ1-4, with D perhaps TRBD1 (6 bases). Trimming removed 10 bases at V and 2 bases at J, with 14 bases between. The CDR3 loop spans 14 amino acids. Germline lookup yields CDR1 SNHLY and CDR2 FYNNEI. DNA for the CDR3: TGTGCCACCGAACAGGGCGGTACTAATGAAAAACTGTTTTTT. This translates into CATEQGGTNEKLFF.

V and J are TRBV5-1 and TRBJ1-3, with 7 bases lining up with TRBD1. The CDR3 extends over 16 amino acids. V lost 4 bases and J lost 3; bases outside the gene matches: 10. The V gene's germline CDR1 is SGHRS and CDR2 YFSETQ. The CDR3, as DNA: TGCGCCAGCAGCATATCCGGGACAGAGATTGGAAACACCATATATTTT. Amino acid sequence: CASSISGTEIGNTIYF. Full variable domain (missing parts from reference TRBV5-1 and TRBJ1-3): KAGVTQTPRYLIKTRGQQVTLSCSPISGHRSVSWYQQTPGQGLQFLFEYFSETQRNKGNFPGRFSGRQFSNSRSEMNVSTLELGDSALYLCASSISGTEIGNTIYFGEGSWLTVV.

V usage is TRBV5-8 and J usage is TRBJ2-2; D remains unclear. V was shortened by 2 bases and J by 4 bases, with 9 bases between the two germline ends. CDR3 length equals 14 residues. CDR1 is SGHTS, CDR2 YDEGEE, per germline. The CDR3 coding sequence is TGTGCCAGCAGCTTTCTTCGGGTCACCGGGGAGCTGTTTTTT. This gives the protein CASSFLRVTGELFF.

The chain is built from TRBV7-9 and TRBJ2-7; TRBD2 is a possible D gene (5 bases). Germline CDR1 is SEHNR and CDR2 is FQNEAQ (reference sequence). V was trimmed by 5 bases and J by 2 bases, leaving 16 bases between them. This CDR3 is 15 amino acids long. CDR3 residues: CASSPLERRTYEQYF. CDR3 DNA: TGTGCCAGCAGCCCTCTCGAGCGGAGGACCTACGAGCAGTACTTC.

J is TRBJ2-1 and V is TRBV28, with 7 bases matching TRBD1. Germline V lookup: CDR1 MDHEN, CDR2 SYDVKM. The CDR3 runs to 12 residues. The ends lost 5 bases at V and 11 bases at J; junction bases unmatched: 6. CDR3 region: CASSLQGRQQFF. CDR3 DNA sequence: TGTGCCAGCAGTCTACAGGGGCGCCAGCAGTTCTTC.

The chain employs TRBV10-3 and TRBJ1-1; D not certain. Germline assignment: CDR1 ENHRY and CDR2 SYGVKD. The CDR3 has 14 residues. V shed 7 bases and J shed 1 base, with 13 bases lying between them. CDR3 protein: CAIKAGRTNTEAFF. The CDR3 coding sequence is TGTGCCATCAAAGCGGGCAGGACGAACACTGAAGCTTTCTTT.

The chain carries TRBV28 and TRBJ1-5; D is ambiguous. V dropped 6 bases and J dropped 0 bases, with 9 bases sitting between them. Looked up from germline, CDR1 is MDHEN and CDR2 is SYDVKM. The CDR3 contains 14 residues. CDR3 DNA sequence: TGTGCCAGCAGGCCTCCGGGTAGCAATCAGCCCCAGCATTTT. Its translation is CASRPPGSNQPQHF.

V is TRBV11-2 and J is TRBJ2-1; 11 bases agree with TRBD2. Germline values: CDR1 SGHAT, CDR2 FQNNGV. CDR3 length: 15 residues. The V and J ends lost 5 bases and 6 bases, in that order; junction bases with no gene match: 6. CDR3 loop: CASSITSGRGNEQFF. The CDR3 DNA sequence: TGTGCCAGCAGCATAACTAGCGGGAGAGGCAATGAGCAGTTCTTC.

V usage is TRBV4-1 and J usage is TRBJ1-4; D may be TRBD1 (6 bases). The CDR3 is made up of 14 amino acids. CDR1 and CDR2 (germline): MGHRA, YSYEKL. Trimming removed 3 bases at V and 5 bases at J, with 10 bases between. CDR3 DNA sequence: TGCGCCAGCAGCCAGGAACAGGGAAATGAAAAACTGTTTTTT. This codes for CASSQEQGNEKLFF.

This chain links TRBV19 with TRBJ1-1; 9 positions agree with TRBD1. The V gene's germline CDR1 is LNHDA and CDR2 SQIVND (reference sequence). The CDR3 consists of 15 residues. The ends lost 7 bases at V and 0 bases at J; junction bases unmatched: 6. CDR3 residues: CASNTGGRMNTEAFF. CDR3 nucleotides: TGTGCCAGTAATACAGGGGGCAGGATGAACACTGAAGCTTTCTTT.

The chain has TRBV10-3 and TRBJ2-3; possible D gene TRBD2, 6 bases. Per germline, CDR1 ENHRY and CDR2 SYGVKD. V dropped 2 bases and J dropped 0 bases, with 12 bases sitting between them. This CDR3 region has 16 residues. CDR3 protein: CAISEPGETSTDTQYF. CDR3 nucleotides: TGTGCCATCAGTGAGCCGGGGGAAACTAGCACAGATACGCAGTATTTT.

The rearrangement joins TRBV7-2 to TRBJ2-5; TRBD2 matches 11 bases. The V gene end was trimmed by 3 bases and the J gene end by 1 base; junction bases not matched to a gene: 7. Germline CDR1 SGHTA, CDR2 FQGNSA. The CDR3 extends over 17 amino acids. The CDR3 here is CASSFDLAGGIQETQYF. The CDR3 region has the DNA TGTGCCAGCAGCTTCGACCTAGCGGGGGGTATCCAAGAGACCCAGTACTTC.

The chain is built from TRBV30 and TRBJ1-5; the D gene is possibly TRBD1 (6 bases). Looked up from germline, CDR1 is GTSNPN and CDR2 is SVGIG (reference sequence). The CDR3 is made up of 14 amino acids. The ends were cut back, 0 bases at V and 4 bases at J, with 10 bases in the middle. This CDR3 reads CAWSVQGRNQPQHF. The CDR3 nucleotides are TGTGCCTGGAGTGTACAGGGAAGAAATCAGCCCCAGCATTTT.

The chain joins TRBV7-2 to TRBJ2-3, with D unclear. Trimming took 4 bases from V and 5 from J, leaving 10 bases between them. Germline CDR1 and CDR2: SGHTA and FQGNSA. This CDR3 has 13 amino acids. This CDR3 reads CASSSPTGDTQYF. The DNA for the CDR3 is TGTGCCAGCAGCTCCCCGACTGGAGATACGCAGTATTTT.

The chain uses TRBV7-9 and TRBJ2-1; 9 bases match TRBD1. The CDR3 is 13 amino acids. The V and J ends lost 4 bases and 8 bases, in that order; junction bases with no gene match: 3. Germline V gives CDR1 SEHNR, CDR2 FQNEAQ (reference sequence). The CDR3 loop is CASSYRGLDEQFF. CDR3 sequence (DNA): TGTGCCAGCAGCTACAGGGGGCTCGATGAGCAGTTCTTC.

The chain carries TRBV11-3 and TRBJ2-5; TRBD2 aligns across 9 bases. The CDR3 contains 14 residues. Germline CDR1 is SGHNT and CDR2 is YENEEA. The junction had 2 bases not matched to a gene; V was cut back by 5 bases and J by 1 base. This chain's CDR3 is CASSMTSGQETQYF. In nucleotides, the CDR3 is TGTGCCAGCAGCATGACTAGCGGCCAAGAGACCCAGTACTTC.

Many counts were recorded for this clone. Distinct nucleotide sequences in the sample also encode this CDR3. V is TRBV10-3 and J is TRBJ2-7; unclear D gene. The CDR3 loop spans 12 amino acids. The germline V gene has CDR1 ENHRY and CDR2 SYGVKD. V was cut by 5 bases and J by 0 bases, with 5 bases left in between. Here the CDR3 DNA reads TGTGCCATCAGTCCCAGCTCCTACGAGCAGTACTTC. It is translated as CAISPSSYEQYF.